This T cell receptor beta chain was recorded in a study of glioma-infiltrating T cells after dendritic cell vaccination. Study background: Autologous tumor lysate was loaded overnight onto monocyte-derived dendritic cells grown approximately 7 days with IL-4 and GM-CSF. At biweekly intervals, patients got three intradermal dendritic cell vaccine injections.

V shed 5 bases, J shed 3 bases, and the junction held 5 bases outside the gene matches. The CDR3 extends over 14 amino acids. Germline assignment: CDR1 LNHDA and CDR2 SQIVND (reference sequence). TCRdb keeps only in-frame clones here, not all; method: immunoSEQ multiplex PCR. The sample lists fewer than 35,000 clones, around nine tenths occurring once. The material was blood, obtained before dendritic cell vaccination. The rearrangement joins TRBV19 to TRBJ1-1, with 8 bases identical to TRBD1. This TCR was sampled from a human donor with glioblastoma. In DNA form, the CDR3 reads TGTGCCAGTAGTCACGACAGGGGATACACTGAAGCTTTCTTT. It is translated as CASSHDRGYTEAFF.